This passage covers 31 T cell receptor beta chains from one sample sequenced in a study of beta chain features in type 1 diabetes. Their antigens are not known. Notes on the study in general: There was a moderate but significant shortening of TCRB CDR3s in all four CD4+ subsets of Type 1 diabetes patients.

Sequenced material consisted of expressed TCRB transcripts (all of the isolated RNA was reverse transcribed). Sequenced by immunoSEQ multiplex PCR; TCRdb stores in-frame clones only, minus some. The data show around 690,000 clones, with around 11% seen just once and 0.095% to 0.15% held by the top ten. The source material was naive CD4+ T cells from blood. These receptor sequences come from a man aged 30-40 years with type 1 diabetes.

This chain joins TRBV6-1 and TRBJ2-5; D not resolved. Trimming took 7 bases from V and 2 from J, leaving 17 bases between them. CDR1 is MNHNS and CDR2 is SASEGT in the germline V gene. This CDR3 is 15 amino acids long. The CDR3 is CASNSKSRQQETQYF. The DNA for the CDR3 is TGTGCCAGCAACTCCAAAAGTAGGCAGCAAGAGACCCAGTACTTC.

This clone has just a few counts. V is TRBV14 and J is TRBJ1-1; D gene uncertain. V lost 2 bases and J 5 bases, leaving 9 bases between the germline ends. This CDR3 has 13 residues. The germline V gene has CDR1 SGHDN and CDR2 FVKESK. In DNA form, the CDR3 reads TGTGCCAGCAGCCAATCGAGAGGTACTGAAGCTTTCTTT. This translates into CASSQSRGTEAFF.

A few counts support this clone. V is TRBV9 and J is TRBJ2-6; weak D call: TRBD1 (6 bases). Germline CDR1 and CDR2: SGDLS and YYNGEE. The CDR3 runs to 19 residues. V lost 4 bases to trimming and J lost 1 base, with 21 bases between them. CDR3 sequence reads: CASSSRAQGYGSGANVLTF. The CDR3 DNA reads as TGTGCCAGCAGCTCCCGCGCACAGGGTTACGGTTCTGGGGCCAACGTCCTGACTTTC. Supplemented by reference TRBV9 and TRBJ2-6, the full variable domain reads DSGVTQTPKHLITATGQRVTLRCSPRSGDLSVYWYQQSLDQGLQFLIQYYNGEERAKGNILERFSAQQFPDLHSELNLSSLELGDSALYFCASSSRAQGYGSGANVLTFGAGSRLTVL.

The rearrangement joins TRBV5-4 to TRBJ1-4; 10 bases align to TRBD1. V was clipped by 4 bases and J by 5 bases; unmatched bases: 5. The CDR3 consists of 15 residues. Germline CDR1 and CDR2: SGHNT and YYREEE (reference sequence). CDR3 in amino acids: CASSPQGQGNEKLFF. CDR3 sequence (DNA): TGTGCCAGCAGCCCCCAGGGACAGGGGAATGAAAAACTGTTTTTT.

This clone was observed a few times. The chain uses TRBV5-1 and TRBJ2-2, with unresolved D. CDR1 is SGHRS and CDR2 is YFSETQ in the germline V gene. The CDR3 extends over 15 amino acids. Trimming removed 4 bases at V and 4 bases at J, with 14 bases between. The CDR3 region is CASSLGSHSTGELFF. CDR3 DNA sequence: TGCGCCAGCAGCCTCGGGTCCCACAGCACCGGGGAGCTGTTTTTT.

This rearrangement joins TRBV4-3 to TRBJ2-3, with 10 bases identical to TRBD2. The CDR3 consists of 16 residues. Trimming removed 8 bases from V and 7 bases from J; junction bases left unmatched: 15. Germline V gives CDR1 LGHNA, CDR2 YSLEER. CDR3 residues: CASRSYMLAGENTQYF. The CDR3, as DNA: TGCGCCAGCCGATCGTATATGCTAGCGGGGGAAAATACGCAGTATTTT.

This chain uses TRBV12-5 with TRBJ1-1; D remains ambiguous. CDR1 is LGHNT, CDR2 FRNRAP, per germline. The CDR3 runs 14 residues. Between the trimmed V and J ends, which lost 0 bases and 3 bases, there was a span of 8 bases. The CDR3 DNA sequence: TGTGCTAGTGGTTTGGTACCAGTAGACACTGAAGCTTTCTTT. It encodes CASGLVPVDTEAFF.

The gene calls are TRBV7-9 and TRBJ1-3, with D unclear. The CDR3 runs to 15 residues. In germline, CDR1 is SEHNR, CDR2 FQNEAQ (reference sequence). V was pared by 1 base and J by 0 bases, with 7 bases between. DNA of the CDR3: TGTGCCAGCAGCTTAGGGGGATTCTCTGGAAACACCATATATTTT. Its protein is CASSLGGFSGNTIYF.

V gene TRBV6-5 combines with J gene TRBJ1-6; the match to TRBD1 covers 7 bases. The CDR3 length is 15 residues. Germline V gene data show CDR1 as MNHEY and CDR2 as SVGAGI. V lost 6 bases to trimming and J lost 7 bases; unmatched junction nucleotides: 9. The CDR3 sequence: CASRELGTENSPLHF. As DNA, the CDR3 is TGTGCCAGCAGGGAACTAGGGACAGAGAATTCACCCCTCCACTTT.

The rearrangement joins TRBV5-6 to TRBJ2-7; tentative D call: TRBD1 (6 bases). Germline V gene lookup returns CDR1 SGHDT and CDR2 YYEEEE. The ends were cut back, 6 bases at V and 6 bases at J, with 25 bases in the middle. This CDR3 is built from 16 residues. In DNA form, the CDR3 reads TGTGCCAGCAACCCCATGGGACACCTTTGGAAGGGCGAGCAGTACTTC. Its translation: CASNPMGHLWKGEQYF.

The V gene is TRBV19, the J gene TRBJ1-6; D remains unclear. Per the germline V gene, CDR1 is LNHDA and CDR2 is SQIVND (reference sequence). The CDR3 contains 15 residues. V was pared by 3 bases and J by 9 bases, with 15 bases between. CDR3 nucleotide sequence: TGTGCCAGTAGTATCGGGAGGGTCGAAGGTTCACCCCTCCACTTT. It translates to CASSIGRVEGSPLHF.

The genes are TRBV7-2 and TRBJ2-1; possibly TRBD2 for D (6 bases). CDR1 is SGHTA and CDR2 is FQGNSA in the germline V gene. The germline V and J ends were trimmed by 5 bases and 10 bases, with 21 bases remaining between them. The CDR3 totals 15 residues. The CDR3 here is CASSVGTPDRREQFF. The DNA of the CDR3 is TGTGCCAGCAGCGTCGGGACTCCCGACCGCAGGGAGCAGTTCTTC.

V and J are TRBV19 and TRBJ1-2, with D hard to call. Germline V gives CDR1 LNHDA, CDR2 SQIVND (reference sequence). Between the trimmed V and J ends, which lost 5 bases and 6 bases, there was a span of 13 bases. The CDR3 has 13 residues. In DNA form, the CDR3 reads TGTGCCAGTAGTTTCCCTCAGCCGGATGGCTACACCTTC. Its protein product is CASSFPQPDGYTF. Drawing the rest from reference TRBV19 and TRBJ1-2, the complete variable domain is DGGITQSPKYLFRKEGQNVTLSCEQNLNHDAMYWYRQDPGQGLRLIYYSQIVNDFQKGDIAEGYSVSREKKESFPLTVTSAQKNPTAFYLCASSFPQPDGYTFGSGTRLTVV.

This clone has just a few counts. CDR3 DNA sequence: TGTGCCAGCAGCGTAGTAGGAATCACCGGGGAGCTGTTTTTT. It codes for CASSVVGITGELFF. The chain recombines TRBV9 with TRBJ2-2; D call uncertain. The germline V gene encodes CDR1 SGDLS and CDR2 YYNGEE. This CDR3 is 14 amino acids long. V was shortened by 0 bases and J by 4 bases, with 7 bases between the two germline ends.

The gene calls are TRBV18 and TRBJ2-1, with D maybe TRBD1 (6 bases). From germline, CDR1 is KGHSH and CDR2 LQKENI. V was cut by 2 bases and J by 8 bases, with 16 bases left in between. The CDR3 contains 15 residues. CDR3 in DNA: TGTGCCAGCTCACCATTCGAAACAGGGCGAGATGAGCAGTTCTTC. It yields the protein CASSPFETGRDEQFF.

This clone was observed a handful of times. The CDR3 coding sequence is TGTGCCAGCAGTTCGGACCCTTTTAATTCACCCCTCCACTTT. Amino acids: CASSSDPFNSPLHF. The rearrangement joins TRBV7-3 to TRBJ1-6, with D hard to call. The CDR3 has 14 residues. V was cut by 6 bases and J by 6 bases, with 12 bases left in between. Germline CDR1 is SGHTA and CDR2 is FQGTGA. The full variable domain, completed using reference TRBV7-3 and TRBJ1-6, is GAGVSQTPSNKVTEKGKYVELRCDPISGHTALYWYRQSLGQGPEFLIYFQGTGAADDSGLPNDRFFAVRPEGSVSTLKIQRTERGDSAVYLCASSSDPFNSPLHFGNGTRLTVT.

There are a few counts of this clone. V usage is TRBV9 and J usage is TRBJ1-1; D might be TRBD1 (6 bases). V lost 3 bases and J 4 bases, leaving 13 bases between the germline ends. The CDR3 loop spans 14 amino acids. Germline V CDR1 and CDR2: SGDLS, YYNGEE. CDR3 bases: TGTGCCAGCAGCGGAGGGGGACGAGCCACTGAAGCTTTCTTT. It translates to CASSGGGRATEAFF.

The gene calls are TRBV27 and TRBJ2-1; 10 nucleotides agree with TRBD2. V was pared by 1 base and J by 7 bases, with 4 bases of the junction left unmatched. This CDR3 spans 15 amino acids. Germline V gene lookup returns CDR1 MNHEY and CDR2 SMNVEV (reference sequence). CDR3 nucleotides: TGTGCCAGCAGTTTATTAAGAGCGGGGGGGAATGAGCAGTTCTTC. Its translation: CASSLLRAGGNEQFF.

The V call is TRBV4-2, the J call TRBJ1-5, with a tentative D call TRBD1 (5 bases). Germline assignment: CDR1 LGHNA and CDR2 YNFKEQ. CDR3 size: 14 residues. Trimming removed 1 base from V and 7 bases from J, with 11 bases in between. CDR3 region: CASSQAGGNQPQHF. CDR3 coding DNA: TGTGCCAGCAGCCAAGCCGGGGGTAACCAGCCCCAGCATTTT.

V and J are TRBV6-6 and TRBJ2-7; TRBD2 matches at 9 bases. This CDR3 comprises 16 residues. V lost 6 bases to trimming and J lost 0 bases; unmatched junction nucleotides: 9. Germline CDR1 is MNHNY and CDR2 is SVGAGI (reference sequence). The CDR3 DNA sequence: TGTGCCAGCAGCCGAAACAGCGGGGGGAGCTCCTACGAGCAGTACTTC. It is translated as CASSRNSGGSSYEQYF.

This clone was seen only a few times. The chain recombines TRBV13 with TRBJ2-3; 9 nucleotides match TRBD2. CDR3 length: 14 amino acids. Germline V gene lookup returns CDR1 PRHDT and CDR2 FYEKMQ (reference sequence). V shed 5 bases, J shed 2 bases, and the junction held 2 bases outside the gene matches. CDR3 region: CASSLAGPTDTQYF. CDR3 nucleotide sequence: TGTGCCAGCAGCCTAGCGGGGCCCACAGATACGCAGTATTTT.

The CDR3 nucleotides read TGTGCCAGCAGCCAAGATCGGGGACCGTACCACGAGCAGTACTTC. Its protein product is CASSQDRGPYHEQYF. The chain combines TRBV14 with TRBJ2-7; D assignment may be TRBD1 or TRBD2 (5 bases each). This CDR3 has 15 amino acids. Trimming took off 0 bases at V and 5 bases at J, with 14 bases between the two ends. Germline CDR1 reads SGHDN; CDR2 reads FVKESK. The full variable domain, rest sourced from reference TRBV14 and TRBJ2-7, is EAGVTQFPSHSVIEKGQTVTLRCDPISGHDNLYWYRRVMGKEIKFLLHFVKESKQDESGMPNNRFLAERTGGTYSTLKVQPAELEDSGVYFCASSQDRGPYHEQYFGPGTRLTVT.

This clone has at least ten counts. The gene calls are TRBV7-9 and TRBJ2-5, with D perhaps matching TRBD1 (6 bases). CDR1 and CDR2 from the germline V gene are SEHNR and FQNEAQ (reference sequence). This CDR3 contains 14 residues. V was clipped by 5 bases and J by 0 bases, with 10 bases between them. DNA of the CDR3: TGTGCCAGCAGCAACCGGGACAACCAAGAGACCCAGTACTTC. It specifies CASSNRDNQETQYF.

This clone has just a few counts. The chain has TRBV11-2 and TRBJ2-1; TRBD1 might be the D (6 bases). The germline V gene has CDR1 SGHAT and CDR2 FQNNGV. The ends were cut back, 5 bases at V and 5 bases at J, with 10 bases in the middle. The CDR3 has 13 residues. The CDR3 spells CASSQDRDNEQFF. Here the CDR3 DNA reads TGTGCCAGCAGCCAGGACAGAGACAATGAGCAGTTCTTC.

Only a few counts were recorded for this clone. The chain's CDR3 is CASSPTGGVDGYTF. CDR3 DNA sequence: TGTGCCAGCAGCCCCACGGGAGGGGTAGATGGCTACACCTTC. This chain joins TRBV11-2 and TRBJ1-2; a weak D match, TRBD1 (5 bases). CDR1 and CDR2 from the germline V gene are SGHAT and FQNNGV. The CDR3 runs to 14 residues. Trimming removed 5 bases at V and 6 bases at J, with 16 bases between.

This clone was counted a few times. The chain links TRBV4-3 to TRBJ1-6; 9 positions match TRBD1. V was pared by 1 base and J by 8 bases, with 6 bases of the junction left unmatched. The CDR3 totals 16 residues. Looked up from germline, CDR1 is LGHNA and CDR2 is YSLEER. In DNA, the CDR3 is TGCGCCAGCAGCCAAGGGGACAGGGCGAATTATTCACCCCTCCACTTT. The encoded protein is CASSQGDRANYSPLHF.

The chain employs TRBV7-2 and TRBJ2-1; D may be TRBD1 (6 bases). Deletions cut 5 bases from V and 9 bases from J, with 11 bases between. This CDR3 is built from 12 residues. Germline V CDR1 and CDR2: SGHTA, FQGNSA. The CDR3 DNA sequence: TGTGCCAGCAGCCGGCAGGGGTTTGAGCAGTTCTTC. Protein sequence: CASSRQGFEQFF.

The chain joins TRBV7-9 to TRBJ1-4; D gene unclear. From germline, CDR1 is SEHNR and CDR2 FQNEAQ (reference sequence). Between the trimmed V and J ends, which lost 7 bases and 0 bases, there was a span of 6 bases. The length of the CDR3 is 13 residues. CDR3 nucleotide sequence: TGTGCCAGCACCCCTCCAACTAATGAAAAACTGTTTTTT. Translated: CASTPPTNEKLFF.

V usage is TRBV5-6 and J usage is TRBJ2-5, with D possibly matching TRBD2 (6 bases). CDR3 length: 11 amino acids. The germline CDR1 and CDR2 sequences are SGHDT and YYEEEE. Trimming pared 6 bases from V and 5 bases from J, leaving 8 bases between. The CDR3: CASIRGETQYF. For the CDR3, the DNA is TGTGCCAGCATACGGGGGGAGACCCAGTACTTC.

In this sample, this clone turned up a few times. V usage is TRBV9 and J usage is TRBJ2-3; 12 bases line up with TRBD2. The V gene's germline CDR1 is SGDLS and CDR2 YYNGEE. The CDR3 sequence is 16 residues long. The J segment lost 5 bases and the V segment lost 2 bases, leaving 6 bases of the junction unmatched. This CDR3 reads CASSVSSGGARDTQYF. The DNA of the CDR3 is TGTGCCAGCAGCGTTTCTAGCGGGGGGGCCAGAGATACGCAGTATTTT.

This clone was picked up a small number of times. The chain has TRBV27 and TRBJ2-2, with D possibly called TRBD1 or TRBD2 (5 bases each). The CDR3 is 15 amino acids. V lost 5 bases, J lost 5 bases, and 15 bases lay in between. In germline, CDR1 is MNHEY, CDR2 SMNVEV (reference sequence). CDR3 sequence: CASSTGTMVTGELFF. In nucleotides, the CDR3 is TGTGCCAGCAGTACCGGGACCATGGTGACCGGGGAGCTGTTTTTT.